This T cell receptor (beta chain) was observed in a study of CD8+CD57+ T cells in acquired aplastic anemia. Study summary: Isolated CD4+ and CD8+ cells, once sorted, yielded DNA averaging roughly 3.2 ug. For CD4+ cells, healthy donors had an average of approximately 11 million reads.

This CDR3 is 11 amino acids long. Germline-derived CDR1 and CDR2 are DFQATT and SNEGSKA (reference sequence). V was trimmed by 8 bases and J by 5 bases, leaving 12 bases between them. Study results and caveats: CD8+ Simpson's diversity showed no significant patient-control difference. Patients had fewer than 35 CD8+ CDR3 sequences in common with controls (the shared set).

This clonotype was seen ten or more times. What it binds is unknown. Using genomic DNA as the template, TCR beta VDJ and CDR3 profiling was carried out. TCRdb processed the reads anew with MiXCR; each CDR3 protein has one entry. The table records about 210,000 distinct CDR3 sequences, roughly 35% of them present only once. The sequence came from a human donor in good health, serving as a control. The chain links TRBV20-1 to TRBJ2-5; D is ambiguous. Source material: sorted CD4+, CD8+, or CD8+CD57+ T cells (not recorded which) from PBMCs. The CDR3 DNA sequence: TGCAGTTACCAAGACCGGGAGACCCAGTACTTC. This sequence encodes CSYQDRETQYF.